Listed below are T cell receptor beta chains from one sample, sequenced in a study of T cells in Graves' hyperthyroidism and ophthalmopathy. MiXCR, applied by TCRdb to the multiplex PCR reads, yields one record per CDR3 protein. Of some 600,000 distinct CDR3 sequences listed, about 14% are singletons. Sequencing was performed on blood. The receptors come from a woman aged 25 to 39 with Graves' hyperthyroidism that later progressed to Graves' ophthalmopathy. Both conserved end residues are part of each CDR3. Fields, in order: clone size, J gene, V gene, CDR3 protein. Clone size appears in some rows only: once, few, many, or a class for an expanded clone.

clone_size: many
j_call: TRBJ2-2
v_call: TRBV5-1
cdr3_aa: CASGDRANTGELFF

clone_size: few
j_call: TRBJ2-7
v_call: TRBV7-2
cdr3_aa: CASSLGQAASYEQYF

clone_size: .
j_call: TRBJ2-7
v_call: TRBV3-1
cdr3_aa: CACSQVGEQYF

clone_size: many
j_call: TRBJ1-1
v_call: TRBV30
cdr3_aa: CAWSVRVSMNTEAFF

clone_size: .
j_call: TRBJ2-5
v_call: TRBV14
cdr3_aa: CASSLTTGEETQYF

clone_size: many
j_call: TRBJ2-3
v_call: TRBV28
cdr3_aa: CASSYRKATDTQYF

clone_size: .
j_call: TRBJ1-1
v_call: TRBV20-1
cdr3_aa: CSAETGFVSNTEAFF

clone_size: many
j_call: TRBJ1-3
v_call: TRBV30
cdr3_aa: CAWSVTAAGNTIYF

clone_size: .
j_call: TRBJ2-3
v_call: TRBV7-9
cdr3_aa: CASGDSSRDTQYF

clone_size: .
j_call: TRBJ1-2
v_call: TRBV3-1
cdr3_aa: CASSPRTNHGYTF